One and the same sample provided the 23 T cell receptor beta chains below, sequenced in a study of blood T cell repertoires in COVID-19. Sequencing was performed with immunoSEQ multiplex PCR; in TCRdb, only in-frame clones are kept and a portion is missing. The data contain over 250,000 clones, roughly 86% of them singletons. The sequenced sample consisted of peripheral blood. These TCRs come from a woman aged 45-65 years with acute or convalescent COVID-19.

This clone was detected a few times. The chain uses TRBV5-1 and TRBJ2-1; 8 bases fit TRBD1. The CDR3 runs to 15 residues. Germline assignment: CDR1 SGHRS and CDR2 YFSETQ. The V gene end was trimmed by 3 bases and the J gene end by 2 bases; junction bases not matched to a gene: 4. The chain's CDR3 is CASSSDRGPYNEQFF. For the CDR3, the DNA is TGCGCCAGCAGCTCCGACAGGGGTCCCTACAATGAGCAGTTCTTC.

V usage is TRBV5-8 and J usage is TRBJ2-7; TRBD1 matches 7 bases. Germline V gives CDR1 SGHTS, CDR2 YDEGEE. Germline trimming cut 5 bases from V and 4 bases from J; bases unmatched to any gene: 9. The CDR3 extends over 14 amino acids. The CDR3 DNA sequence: TGTGCCAGCAGGAGGACAGGTGGCGGGTACGAGCAGTACTTC. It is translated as CASRRTGGGYEQYF.

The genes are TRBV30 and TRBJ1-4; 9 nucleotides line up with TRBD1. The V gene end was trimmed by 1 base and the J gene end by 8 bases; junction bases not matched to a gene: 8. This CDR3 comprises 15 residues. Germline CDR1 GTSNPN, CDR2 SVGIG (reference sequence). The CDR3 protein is CAWSDAGTGSEKLFF. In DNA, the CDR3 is TGTGCCTGGAGTGACGCCGGGACAGGGTCCGAAAAACTGTTTTTT.

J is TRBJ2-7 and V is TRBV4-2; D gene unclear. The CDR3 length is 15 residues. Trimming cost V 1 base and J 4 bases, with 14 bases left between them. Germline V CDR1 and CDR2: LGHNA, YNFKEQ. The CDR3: CASSQGLQLAYEQYF. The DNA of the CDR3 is TGTGCCAGCAGCCAAGGCCTACAGCTCGCTTACGAGCAGTACTTC.

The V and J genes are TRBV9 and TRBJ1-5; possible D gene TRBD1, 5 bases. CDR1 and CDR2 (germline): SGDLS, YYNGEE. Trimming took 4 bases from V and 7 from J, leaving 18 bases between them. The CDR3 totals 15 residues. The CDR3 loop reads CASSPEPGWGQPQHF. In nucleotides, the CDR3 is TGTGCCAGCAGCCCCGAACCCGGGTGGGGCCAGCCCCAGCATTTT.

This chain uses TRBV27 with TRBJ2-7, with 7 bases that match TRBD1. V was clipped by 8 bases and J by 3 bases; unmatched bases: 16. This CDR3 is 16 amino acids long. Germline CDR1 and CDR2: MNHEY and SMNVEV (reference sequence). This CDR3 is CASGPGGWVRSYEQYF. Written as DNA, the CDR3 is TGTGCCAGCGGCCCAGGGGGATGGGTCAGGAGCTACGAGCAGTACTTC.

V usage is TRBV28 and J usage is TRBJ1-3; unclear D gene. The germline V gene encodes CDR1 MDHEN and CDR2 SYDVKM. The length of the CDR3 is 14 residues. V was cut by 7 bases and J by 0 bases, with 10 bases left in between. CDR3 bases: TGTGCCAGCATCTCCTCGGGCTCTGGAAACACCATATATTTT. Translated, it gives CASISSGSGNTIYF.

In nucleotides, the CDR3 is TGTGCCAGTAGTATCTTTAGGGGCAGGTTTGTTAACAATCAGCCCCAGCATTTT. Translation: CASSIFRGRFVNNQPQHF. The gene calls are TRBV19 and TRBJ1-5; TRBD1 might be the D (5 bases). The germline V and J ends were trimmed by 3 bases and 3 bases, with 21 bases remaining between them. The CDR3 covers 18 residues. CDR1 is LNHDA and CDR2 is SQIVND in the germline V gene (reference sequence).

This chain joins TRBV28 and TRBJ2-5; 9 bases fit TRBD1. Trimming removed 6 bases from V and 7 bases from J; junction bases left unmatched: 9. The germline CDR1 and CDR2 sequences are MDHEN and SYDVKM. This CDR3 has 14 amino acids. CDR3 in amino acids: CASRNRGRVRTQYF. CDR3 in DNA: TGTGCCAGCAGGAACAGGGGGCGCGTGAGGACCCAGTACTTC. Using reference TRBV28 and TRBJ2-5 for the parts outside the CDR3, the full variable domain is DVKVTQSSRYLVKRTGEKVFLECVQDMDHENMFWYRQDPGLGLRLIYFSYDVKMKEKGDIPEGYSVSREKKERFSLILESASTNQTSMYLCASRNRGRVRTQYFGPGTRLLVL.

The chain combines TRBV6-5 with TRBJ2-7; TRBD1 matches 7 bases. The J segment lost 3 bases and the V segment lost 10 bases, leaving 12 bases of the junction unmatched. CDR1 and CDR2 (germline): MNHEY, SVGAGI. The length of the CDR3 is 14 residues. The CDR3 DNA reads TGTGCCACCAAGATACGGGACAGAGTCTACGAGCAGTACTTC. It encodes CATKIRDRVYEQYF.

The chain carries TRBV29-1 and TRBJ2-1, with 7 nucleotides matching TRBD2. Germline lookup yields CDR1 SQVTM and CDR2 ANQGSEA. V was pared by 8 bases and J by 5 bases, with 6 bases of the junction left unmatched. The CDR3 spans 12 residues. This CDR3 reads CSPWTRNNEQFF. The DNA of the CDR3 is TGCAGCCCATGGACTAGAAACAATGAGCAGTTCTTC.

CDR3 sequence reads: CASSQRDSRGSGYTF. In nucleotides, the CDR3 is TGTGCCAGCAGTCAGAGGGACAGCCGAGGGAGTGGCTACACCTTC. V and J are TRBV6-5 and TRBJ1-2; 7 bases are shared with TRBD1. Unmatched junction bases numbered 13, after V lost 5 bases and J lost 7 bases. CDR1 and CDR2 from the germline V gene are MNHEY and SVGAGI. This CDR3 is built from 15 residues.

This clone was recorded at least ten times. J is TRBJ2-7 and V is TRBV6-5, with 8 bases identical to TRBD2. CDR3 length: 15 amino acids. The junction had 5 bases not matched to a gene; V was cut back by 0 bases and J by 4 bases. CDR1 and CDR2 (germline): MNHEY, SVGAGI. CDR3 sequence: CASSYSGPGGYEQYF. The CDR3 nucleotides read TGTGCCAGCAGTTACTCGGGCCCGGGAGGGTACGAGCAGTACTTC.

The CDR3 spells CASSQSFAGELFF. In DNA form, the CDR3 reads TGTGCCAGCAGCCAATCTTTTGCCGGGGAGCTGTTTTTT. The chain is built from TRBV3-1 (or the pseudogene TRBV3-2) and TRBJ2-2; D not resolved. The germline V gene encodes CDR1 LGHDT and CDR2 YNNKEL (reference sequence). Trimming took 2 bases from V and 6 from J, leaving 7 bases between them. The CDR3 consists of 13 residues.

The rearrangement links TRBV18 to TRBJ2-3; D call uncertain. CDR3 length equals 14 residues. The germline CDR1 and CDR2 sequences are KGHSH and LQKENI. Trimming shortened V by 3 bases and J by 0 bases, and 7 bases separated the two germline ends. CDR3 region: CASSPQSSTDTQYF. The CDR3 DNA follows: TGTGCCAGCTCACCTCAGTCTAGCACAGATACGCAGTATTTT.

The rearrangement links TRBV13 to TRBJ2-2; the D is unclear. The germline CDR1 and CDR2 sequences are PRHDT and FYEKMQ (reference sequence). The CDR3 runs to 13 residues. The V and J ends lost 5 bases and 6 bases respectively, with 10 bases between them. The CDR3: CASSPLFSGELFF. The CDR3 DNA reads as TGTGCCAGCAGCCCTCTCTTCTCCGGGGAGCTGTTTTTT.

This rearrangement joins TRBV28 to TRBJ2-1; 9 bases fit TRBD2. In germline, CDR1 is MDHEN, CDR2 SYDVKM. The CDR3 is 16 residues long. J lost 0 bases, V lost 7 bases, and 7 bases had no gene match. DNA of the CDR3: TGTGCCAGCAATCCAGCGGGAGGCTCCTCCTACAATGAGCAGTTCTTC. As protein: CASNPAGGSSYNEQFF.

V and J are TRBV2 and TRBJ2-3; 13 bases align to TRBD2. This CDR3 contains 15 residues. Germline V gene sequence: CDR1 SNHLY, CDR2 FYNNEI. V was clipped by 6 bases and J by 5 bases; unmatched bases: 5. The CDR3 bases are TGTGCCAGCAGCAGGGGACTAGCGGGAAGAGATACGCAGTATTTT. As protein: CASSRGLAGRDTQYF.

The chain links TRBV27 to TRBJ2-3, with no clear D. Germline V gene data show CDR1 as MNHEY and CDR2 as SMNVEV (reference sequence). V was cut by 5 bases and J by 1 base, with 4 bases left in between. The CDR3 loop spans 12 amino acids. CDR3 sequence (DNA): TGTGCCAGCAGTAGCCGCACAGATACGCAGTATTTT. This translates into CASSSRTDTQYF.

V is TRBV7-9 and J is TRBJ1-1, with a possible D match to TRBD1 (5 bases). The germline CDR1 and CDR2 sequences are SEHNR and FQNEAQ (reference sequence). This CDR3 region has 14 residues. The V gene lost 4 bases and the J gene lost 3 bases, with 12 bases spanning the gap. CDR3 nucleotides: TGTGCCAGCAGCTGGGACCCGGGAGACACTGAAGCTTTCTTT. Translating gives CASSWDPGDTEAFF.

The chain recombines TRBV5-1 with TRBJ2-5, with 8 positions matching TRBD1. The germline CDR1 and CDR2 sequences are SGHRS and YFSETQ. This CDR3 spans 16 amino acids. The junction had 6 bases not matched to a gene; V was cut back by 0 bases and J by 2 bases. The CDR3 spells CASSLDGTGSQETQYF. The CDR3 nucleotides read TGCGCCAGCAGCTTGGACGGGACAGGTTCGCAAGAGACCCAGTACTTC.

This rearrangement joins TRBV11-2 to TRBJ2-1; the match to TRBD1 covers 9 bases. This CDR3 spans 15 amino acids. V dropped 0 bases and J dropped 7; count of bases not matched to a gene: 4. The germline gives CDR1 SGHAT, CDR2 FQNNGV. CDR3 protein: CASSLEWTGVNEQFF. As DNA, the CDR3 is TGTGCCAGCAGCTTAGAGTGGACAGGGGTGAATGAGCAGTTCTTC.

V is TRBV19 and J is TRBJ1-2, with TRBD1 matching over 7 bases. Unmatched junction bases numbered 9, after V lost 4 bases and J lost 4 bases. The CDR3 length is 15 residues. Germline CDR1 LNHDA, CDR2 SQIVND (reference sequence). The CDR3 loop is CASSNLGGEGYGYTF. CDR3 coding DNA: TGTGCCAGTAGTAACTTAGGGGGCGAGGGCTATGGCTACACCTTC.